This TCR beta chain was sequenced during a study of follicular helper T cells after annual influenza vaccination. Trimming removed 2 bases from V and 3 bases from J, with 7 bases in between. In germline, CDR1 is SEHNR, CDR2 FQNEAQ (reference sequence). The CDR3 spans 13 residues. Method: immunoSEQ multiplex PCR; TCRdb's copy keeps in-frame clones and lacks some. The sample records 12,000 to 15,000 clones, approximately 84% being singletons. Time point noted: 2014-2015 season, 7 days after vaccination. Each time point used roughly 40 to 110 mL of blood. The specimen was CXCR5+ CD38- circulating T follicular helper cells from blood, collected 7 days after influenza vaccination. Subset noted: circulating Tfh, non-naive CD4+CXCR5+PD-1+ (ICOS+CD38+ or ICOS-CD38-). The TCR comes from an adult who received the influenza vaccine. The V call is TRBV7-9, the J call TRBJ1-1; weak D call: TRBD1 (6 bases). CDR3 residues: CASSLRQDTEAFF. CDR3 in DNA: TGTGCCAGCAGCTTACGACAGGACACTGAAGCTTTCTTT.